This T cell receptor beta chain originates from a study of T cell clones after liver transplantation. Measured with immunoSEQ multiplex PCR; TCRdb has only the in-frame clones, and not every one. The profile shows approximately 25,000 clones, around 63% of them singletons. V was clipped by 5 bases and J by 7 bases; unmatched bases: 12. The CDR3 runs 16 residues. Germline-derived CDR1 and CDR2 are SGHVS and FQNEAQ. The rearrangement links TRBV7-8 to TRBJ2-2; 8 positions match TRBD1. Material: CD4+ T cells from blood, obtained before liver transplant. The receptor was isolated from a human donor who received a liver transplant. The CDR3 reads CASSLTRTGSNGELFF. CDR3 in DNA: TGTGCCAGCAGCCTTACCAGGACAGGGTCTAACGGGGAGCTGTTTTTT.